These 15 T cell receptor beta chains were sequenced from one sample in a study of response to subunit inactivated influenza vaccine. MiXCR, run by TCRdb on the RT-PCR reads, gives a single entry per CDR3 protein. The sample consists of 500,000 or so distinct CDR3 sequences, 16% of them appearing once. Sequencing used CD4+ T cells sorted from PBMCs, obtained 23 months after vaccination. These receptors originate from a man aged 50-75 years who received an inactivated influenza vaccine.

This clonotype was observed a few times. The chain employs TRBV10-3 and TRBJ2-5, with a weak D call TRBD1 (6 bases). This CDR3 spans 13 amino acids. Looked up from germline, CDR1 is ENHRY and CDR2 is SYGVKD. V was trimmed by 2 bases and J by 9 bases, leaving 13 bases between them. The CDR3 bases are TGTGCCATCAGTGAGGAGGCTTCAGGGGCCCAGTACTTC. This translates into CAISEEASGAQYF.

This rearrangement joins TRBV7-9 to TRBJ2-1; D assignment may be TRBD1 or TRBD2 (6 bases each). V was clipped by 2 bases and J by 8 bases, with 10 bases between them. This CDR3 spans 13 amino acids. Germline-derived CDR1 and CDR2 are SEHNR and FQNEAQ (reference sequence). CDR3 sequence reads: CASSLYGGDEQFF. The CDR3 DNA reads TGTGCCAGCAGCTTATACGGGGGCGATGAGCAGTTCTTC.

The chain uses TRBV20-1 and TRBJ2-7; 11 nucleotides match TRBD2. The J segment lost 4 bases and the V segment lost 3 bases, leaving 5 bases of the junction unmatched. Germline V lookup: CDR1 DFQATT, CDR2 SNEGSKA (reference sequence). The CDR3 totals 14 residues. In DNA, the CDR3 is TGCAGTGCTAGGCCCGGGACTAGCGGATACGAGCAGTACTTC. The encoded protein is CSARPGTSGYEQYF.

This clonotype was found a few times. CDR3 DNA: TGTGCCAGCAGAAGGAGGGTCACCGGGGGCACCGGGGAGCTGTTTTTT. Translated, it gives CASRRRVTGGTGELFF. The chain carries TRBV25-1 and TRBJ2-2; possible D gene TRBD2, 6 bases. CDR1 and CDR2 from the germline V gene are MGHDK and SYGVNS. Trimming shortened V by 6 bases and J by 4 bases, and 18 bases separated the two germline ends. The length of the CDR3 is 16 residues.

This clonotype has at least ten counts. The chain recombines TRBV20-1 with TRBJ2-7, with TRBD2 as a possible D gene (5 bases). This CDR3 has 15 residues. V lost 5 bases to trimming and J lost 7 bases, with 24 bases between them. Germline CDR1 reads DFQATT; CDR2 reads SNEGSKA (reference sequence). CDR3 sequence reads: CSAPEVGSRTWEQYF. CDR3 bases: TGCAGTGCTCCAGAAGTAGGGAGCCGGACCTGGGAGCAGTACTTC.

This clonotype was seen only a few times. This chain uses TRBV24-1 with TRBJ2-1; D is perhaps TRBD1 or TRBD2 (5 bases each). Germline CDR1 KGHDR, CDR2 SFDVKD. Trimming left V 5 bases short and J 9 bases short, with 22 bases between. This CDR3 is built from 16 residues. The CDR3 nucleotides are TGTGCCACCAGTGCCAAAAGACGGGACGCGGGTGGTGAGCAGTTCTTC. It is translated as CATSAKRRDAGGEQFF.

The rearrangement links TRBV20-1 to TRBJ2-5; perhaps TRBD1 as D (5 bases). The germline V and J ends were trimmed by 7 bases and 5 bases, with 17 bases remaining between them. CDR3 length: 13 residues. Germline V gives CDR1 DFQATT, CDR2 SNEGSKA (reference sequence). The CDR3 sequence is CSVVGVRQETQYF. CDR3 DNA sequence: TGCAGTGTCGTTGGCGTCAGACAGGAGACCCAGTACTTC.

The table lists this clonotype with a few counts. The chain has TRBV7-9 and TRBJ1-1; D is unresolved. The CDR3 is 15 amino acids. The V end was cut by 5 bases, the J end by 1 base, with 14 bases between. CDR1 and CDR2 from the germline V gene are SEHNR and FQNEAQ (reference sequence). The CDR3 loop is CASSLGETSNTEAFF. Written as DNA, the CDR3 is TGTGCCAGCAGCCTCGGAGAGACATCGAACACTGAAGCTTTCTTT.

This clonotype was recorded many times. Here the CDR3 reads CASSLSGTNEKLFF. The CDR3 DNA is TGTGCCAGCAGTTTATCAGGGACCAATGAAAAACTGTTTTTT. The chain links TRBV28 to TRBJ1-4, with D perhaps matching TRBD1 (5 bases). V shed 1 base and J shed 5 bases, with 8 bases lying between them. Germline V CDR1 and CDR2: MDHEN, SYDVKM. This CDR3 region has 14 residues.

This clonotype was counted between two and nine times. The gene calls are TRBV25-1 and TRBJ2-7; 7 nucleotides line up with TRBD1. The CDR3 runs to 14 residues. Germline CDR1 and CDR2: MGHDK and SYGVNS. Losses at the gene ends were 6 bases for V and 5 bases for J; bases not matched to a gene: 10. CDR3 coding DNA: TGTGCCAGCAGACAGACAGGGTCCTCTAACGAGCAGTACTTC. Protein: CASRQTGSSNEQYF.

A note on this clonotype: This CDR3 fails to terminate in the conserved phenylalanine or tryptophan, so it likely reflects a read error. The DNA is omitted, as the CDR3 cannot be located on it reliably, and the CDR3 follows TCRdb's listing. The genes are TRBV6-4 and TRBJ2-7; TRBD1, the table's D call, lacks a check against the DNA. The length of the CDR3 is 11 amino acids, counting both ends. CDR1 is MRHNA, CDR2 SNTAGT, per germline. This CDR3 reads CASSHSGTGKI.

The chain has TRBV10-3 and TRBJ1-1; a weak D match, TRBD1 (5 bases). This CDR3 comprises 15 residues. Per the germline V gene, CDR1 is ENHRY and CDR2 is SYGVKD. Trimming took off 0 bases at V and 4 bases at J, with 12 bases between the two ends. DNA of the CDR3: TGTGCCATCAGTGAGTCGCAGGGACGGGGCACTGAAGCTTTCTTT. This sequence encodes CAISESQGRGTEAFF.

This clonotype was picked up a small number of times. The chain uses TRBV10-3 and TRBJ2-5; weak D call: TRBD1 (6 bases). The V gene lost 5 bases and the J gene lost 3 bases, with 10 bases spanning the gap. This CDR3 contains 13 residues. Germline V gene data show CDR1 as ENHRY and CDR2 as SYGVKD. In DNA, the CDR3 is TGTGCCATCAGTCCTAGGACAGAAGAGACCCAGTACTTC. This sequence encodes CAISPRTEETQYF.

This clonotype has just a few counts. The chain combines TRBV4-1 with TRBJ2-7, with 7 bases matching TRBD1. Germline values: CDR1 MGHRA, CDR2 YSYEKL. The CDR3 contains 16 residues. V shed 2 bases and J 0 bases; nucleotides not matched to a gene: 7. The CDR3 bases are TGCGCCAGCAGCCAATGGGTGACAGGGAGCTCCTACGAGCAGTACTTC. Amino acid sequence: CASSQWVTGSSYEQYF.

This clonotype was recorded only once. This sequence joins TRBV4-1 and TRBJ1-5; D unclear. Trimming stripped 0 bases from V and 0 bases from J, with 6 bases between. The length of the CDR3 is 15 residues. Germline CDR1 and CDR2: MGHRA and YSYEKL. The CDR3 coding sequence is TGCGCCAGCAGCCAAGAGGATTATAGCAATCAGCCCCAGCATTTT. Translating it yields CASSQEDYSNQPQHF.